These 11 T cell receptor beta chains share one sample of origin, sequenced in a study of blood T cell repertoires in COVID-19. Using immunoSEQ multiplex PCR, the repertoire was profiled, and TCRdb retains in-frame clones only, with some absent. The table includes some 73,000 clones, 75% to 90% detected once. The sample consisted of peripheral blood. The receptors originated from a woman older than 75 with active or convalescent COVID-19.

This clone was detected a few times. The J gene is TRBJ1-2, the V gene TRBV5-1, with no clear D. The CDR3 spans 15 residues. Germline CDR1 reads SGHRS; CDR2 reads YFSETQ. V shed 5 bases and J shed 4 bases, with 18 bases lying between them. The CDR3 DNA reads as TGCGCCAGCAGATTGAACGAGGGAAGGGCCTATGGCTACACCTTC. This codes for CASRLNEGRAYGYTF.

This clone appeared a single time. The chain combines TRBV27 with TRBJ2-1; D is perhaps TRBD1 (6 bases). Germline CDR1 and CDR2: MNHEY and SMNVEV (reference sequence). CDR3 length: 12 amino acids. Deletions cut 3 bases from V and 10 bases from J, with 10 bases between. The CDR3 loop is CASSLVGQEQFF. DNA for the CDR3: TGTGCCAGCAGTTTGGTCGGACAGGAGCAGTTCTTC.

The chain carries TRBV10-3 and TRBJ2-5; TRBD1 is a possible D gene (5 bases). The CDR3 totals 12 residues. CDR1 and CDR2 from the germline V gene are ENHRY and SYGVKD. V dropped 0 bases and J dropped 12 bases, with 11 bases sitting between them. In DNA form, the CDR3 reads TGTGCCATCAGTGAGTCGAGTCAGGGAAAGTACTTC. This sequence encodes CAISESSQGKYF.

This clone was observed a single time. This chain links TRBV14 with TRBJ1-1; TRBD1 might be the D (6 bases). CDR1 and CDR2 from the germline V gene are SGHDN and FVKESK. With 4 bases removed from V and 11 bases from J, the gap between germline ends came to 17 bases. The CDR3 totals 13 residues. The CDR3 nucleotides are TGTGCCAGCAGCCCTTTTGACAGGATTGGGGCTTTCTTT. Protein: CASSPFDRIGAFF. Full variable domain (rest looked up from reference TRBV14 and TRBJ1-1): EAGVTQFPSHSVIEKGQTVTLRCDPISGHDNLYWYRRVMGKEIKFLLHFVKESKQDESGMPNNRFLAERTGGTYSTLKVQPAELEDSGVYFCASSPFDRIGAFFGQGTRLTVV.

This chain links TRBV7-9 with TRBJ1-1; 8 bases fit TRBD1. Germline V gene data show CDR1 as SEHNR and CDR2 as FQNEAQ (reference sequence). CDR3 length: 15 residues. Unmatched junction bases numbered 10, after V lost 5 bases and J lost 5 bases. CDR3 protein: CASSLPTGAVTEAFF. CDR3 DNA: TGTGCCAGCAGCCTACCGACAGGGGCTGTAACTGAAGCTTTCTTT.

This chain joins TRBV11-2 and TRBJ2-3; D perhaps matches TRBD2 (5 bases). In germline, CDR1 is SGHAT, CDR2 FQNNGV. The CDR3 contains 18 residues. Trimming removed 1 base at V and 6 bases at J, with 23 bases between. The CDR3 nucleotides are TGTGCCAGCAGCTTAGGATCCCGGTGGGTAGCGTGGGAGGATACGCAGTATTTT. This gives the protein CASSLGSRWVAWEDTQYF.

This clone was recorded a few times. V and J are TRBV6-6 and TRBJ2-3; D might be TRBD1 (7 bases). Trimming removed 2 bases from V and 6 bases from J, with 12 bases in between. CDR3 size: 14 residues. Germline V gene data show CDR1 as MNHNY and CDR2 as SVGAGI (reference sequence). The chain's CDR3 is CASSYPGGRDTQYF. Written as DNA, the CDR3 is TGTGCCAGCAGTTACCCAGGGGGGCGGGATACGCAGTATTTT.

The gene calls are TRBV24-1 and TRBJ2-3; D might be TRBD2 (5 bases). V dropped 6 bases and J dropped 4 bases, with 7 bases sitting between them. The CDR3 has 12 residues. The germline gives CDR1 KGHDR, CDR2 SFDVKD. The CDR3 sequence: CATSLSADTQYF. The CDR3 nucleotides read TGTGCCACCAGTCTTAGCGCAGATACGCAGTATTTT.

V is TRBV28 and J is TRBJ2-5, with D tentatively TRBD1 (5 bases). Looked up from germline, CDR1 is MDHEN and CDR2 is SYDVKM. This CDR3 contains 13 residues. V lost 4 bases and J 5 bases, leaving 11 bases between the germline ends. CDR3 bases: TGTGCCAGCAGTTCCAGGGCCGCGGAGACCCAGTACTTC. Its protein is CASSSRAAETQYF.

The chain has TRBV27 and TRBJ2-7; maybe TRBD2 (5 bases). The V end was cut by 3 bases, the J end by 2 bases, with 17 bases between. This CDR3 comprises 16 residues. CDR1 is MNHEY and CDR2 is SMNVEV in the germline V gene (reference sequence). The CDR3 nucleotides read TGTGCCAGCAGTTTCCGCTCCGGTGCGGGCGCCTACGAGCAGTACTTC. The encoded protein is CASSFRSGAGAYEQYF.

Only one count was recorded for this clone. Here the CDR3 reads CASRRDTDTQYF. CDR3 bases: TGTGCCAGCAGGAGAGACACAGATACGCAGTATTTT. This chain connects TRBV5-6 to TRBJ2-3, with D uncertain. The CDR3 extends over 12 amino acids. V was shortened by 5 bases and J by 2 bases, with 6 bases between the two germline ends. Germline V gives CDR1 SGHDT, CDR2 YYEEEE.